The clone carrying this T cell receptor (beta chain) was observed a few times. The sample is drawn from a study of Graves' ophthalmopathy and Graves' hyperthyroidism. PBMCs were isolated from a roughly 9.3 ml sample of fresh peripheral blood. RNA transcripts served as template for amplifying TCR beta CDR3 sequences. Second-round multiplex PCR came after first-round RT-PCR with HTBI primers. TCRdb recomputed calls from the multiplex PCR reads with MiXCR, one row per CDR3 protein. The top ten hold approximately 7% of the sample, which has about 620,000 distinct CDR3 sequences, 20% to 25% seen once. This receptor was identified in a woman aged 18 to 35 with stable Graves' hyperthyroidism. Some clones in this sample may be carry-over from other donors' samples. Sequencing was performed on peripheral blood.

The CDR3 spells CASSLATGLTETQYF. The CDR3 DNA reads as TGTGCCAGCAGCTTAGCAACCGGTCTCACGGAGACCCAGTACTTC. The rearrangement uses TRBV11-3 and TRBJ2-5; D remains unclear. Trimming stripped 1 base from V and 5 bases from J, with 14 bases between. In germline, CDR1 is SGHNT, CDR2 YENEEA. The CDR3 totals 15 residues.